Listed below are T cell receptor beta chains from one sample, sequenced in a study of blood T cell repertoires in COVID-19. Generated by immunoSEQ multiplex PCR, the TCRdb table keeps only in-frame clones and is missing some. The sample shows under 300,000 clones, 80% to 90% of them seen only once. Sequencing input: peripheral blood. All receptors derive from a man between 60 and 70 years old with acute or convalescent COVID-19. CDR3s include the opening cysteine and the closing phenylalanine or tryptophan. Each record gives: D gene, clone size, V gene, J gene, CDR3 protein, CDR3 DNA. A D gene is named only where the DNA matches it firmly. The size field is filled for only some rows; it gives once, few, many or a size class.

NA,NA,TRBV7-3,TRBJ2-2,CASTPGGNANTGELFF,TGTGCCAGCACCCCTGGGGGGAACGCGAACACCGGGGAGCTGTTTTTT
NA,few,TRBV6-1,TRBJ1-5,CASSEFEQPQHF,TGTGCCAGCAGTGAATTCGAGCAGCCCCAGCATTTT
NA,NA,TRBV9,TRBJ1-2,CASSVATGYGYGYTF,TGTGCCAGCAGCGTAGCTACAGGGTATGGTTATGGCTACACCTTC
NA,NA,TRBV7-6,TRBJ1-2,CASGGANYGYTF,TGTGCCAGCGGGGGGGCGAACTATGGCTACACCTTC
TRBD1,NA,TRBV29-1,TRBJ2-7,CSVYGTGDEQYF,TGCAGCGTCTACGGGACAGGGGACGAGCAGTACTTC
NA,NA,TRBV15,TRBJ1-3,CATSRAGFGNTIYF,TGTGCCACCAGCAGAGCAGGGTTCGGAAACACCATATATTTT
NA,NA,TRBV11-3,TRBJ2-5,CASNGNQETQYF,TGTGCCAGCAACGGGAACCAAGAGACCCAGTACTTC
TRBD2,NA,TRBV5-4,TRBJ2-3,CASSFREGTDTQYF,TGTGCCAGCAGCTTCCGGGAGGGGACAGATACGCAGTATTTT
NA,NA,TRBV29-1,TRBJ1-2,CSVDPRGAYGYTF,TGCAGCGTTGATCCAAGGGGCGCTTATGGCTACACCTTC
TRBD2,NA,TRBV7-6,TRBJ2-2,CASSLVRQASGSTGELFF,TGTGCCAGCAGCTTAGTCCGGCAGGCTAGCGGGAGTACCGGGGAGCTGTTTTTT
TRBD2,NA,TRBV3-1/TRBV3-2,TRBJ2-5,CASSQQFLAGETQYF,TGTGCCAGCAGCCAACAATTTCTAGCGGGAGAGACCCAGTACTTC
NA,NA,TRBV12-5,TRBJ2-7,CASGPQGSQGEQYF,TGTGCTAGTGGACCACAGGGCTCCCAGGGCGAGCAGTACTTC
NA,few,TRBV6-2/TRBV6-3,TRBJ1-2,CASSYSGQLYGYTF,TGTGCCAGCAGTTACTCGGGGCAGCTCTATGGCTACACCTTC
TRBD2,NA,TRBV19,TRBJ2-3,CASSRPGLAESTDTQYF,TGTGCCAGTAGTAGACCGGGACTAGCGGAAAGCACAGATACGCAGTATTTT
NA,NA,TRBV11-2,TRBJ1-3,CASSLVRRNTIYF,TGTGCCAGCAGCTTAGTCAGGCGCAACACCATATATTTT
TRBD1,NA,TRBV4-2,TRBJ1-3,CASSQVGDSSGNTIYF,TGTGCCAGCAGCCAAGTCGGGGACAGCTCTGGAAACACCATATATTTT
NA,NA,TRBV18,TRBJ2-3,CASSPPLGSDTQYF,TGTGCCAGCTCACCCCCACTAGGGTCAGATACGCAGTATTTT
NA,NA,TRBV28,TRBJ2-5,CASSLGQIQETQYF,TGTGCCAGCAGTTTAGGACAGATCCAAGAGACCCAGTACTTC
NA,once,TRBV2,TRBJ2-3,CASSQNGGQTDTQYF,TGTGCCAGCAGCCAAAACGGGGGACAGACAGATACGCAGTATTTT
NA,NA,TRBV11-3,TRBJ2-1,CASTPGAAHNEQFF,TGTGCCAGCACCCCTGGCGCGGCTCATAATGAGCAGTTCTTC
TRBD1,NA,TRBV6-1,TRBJ1-2,CASSERGTGAANYGYTF,TGTGCCAGCAGTGAGAGGGGTACAGGGGCAGCTAACTATGGCTACACCTTC
NA,NA,TRBV5-1,TRBJ2-1,CASSEGQGGSYNEQFF,TGCGCCAGCAGCGAGGGCCAGGGGGGATCCTACAATGAGCAGTTCTTC
NA,few,TRBV6-5,TRBJ1-1,CASSSLTEAFF,TGTGCCAGCAGTTCGTTGACTGAAGCTTTCTTT
NA,NA,TRBV19,TRBJ1-2,CASSFGRNYGYTF,TGTGCCAGTAGCTTTGGGAGGAACTATGGCTACACCTTC
TRBD1,NA,TRBV7-6,TRBJ2-7,CASSSTQGYEQYF,TGTGCCAGCAGCTCCACACAGGGGTACGAGCAGTACTTC
TRBD2,NA,TRBV3-1/TRBV3-2,TRBJ2-1,CASSHAGLAENYNEQFF,TGTGCCAGCAGCCACGCGGGACTAGCGGAAAATTACAATGAGCAGTTCTTC
TRBD1,NA,TRBV30,TRBJ2-5,CAWGDSQETQYF,TGTGCCTGGGGGGACAGCCAAGAGACCCAGTACTTC
NA,NA,TRBV21-1,TRBJ1-3,CASSTKRTGETGNTIYF,TGTGCCAGCAGCACCAAACGTACAGGTGAGACTGGAAACACCATATATTTT
NA,NA,TRBV6-5,TRBJ1-1,CASRDSFTAFF,TGTGCCAGCAGGGACTCATTCACAGCTTTCTTT
TRBD1,once,TRBV7-2,TRBJ1-2,CASSPARTGGEGYTF,TGTGCCAGCAGCCCGGCACGGACAGGGGGCGAGGGCTACACCTTC
TRBD1,few,TRBV10-1,TRBJ1-1,CASSEDRVKNTEAFF,TGCGCCAGCAGTGAGGACAGGGTTAAGAACACTGAAGCTTTCTTT
NA,NA,TRBV24-1,TRBJ2-5,CATSDRQQGRQETQYF,TGTGCCACCAGTGACCGTCAGCAGGGAAGGCAAGAGACCCAGTACTTC
NA,NA,TRBV5-5,TRBJ2-5,CASNEQGSGETQYF,TGTGCCAGCAACGAACAGGGATCGGGAGAGACCCAGTACTTC
TRBD1,NA,TRBV3-1/TRBV3-2,TRBJ1-4,CASSQGQGEEKLFF,TGTGCCAGCAGCCAGGGGCAGGGGGAGGAAAAACTGTTTTTT
TRBD2,NA,TRBV28,TRBJ2-7,CASSPPGREGGQYF,TGTGCCAGCAGTCCTCCGGGCCGGGAGGGAGGGCAGTACTTC
NA,NA,TRBV28,TRBJ2-3,CASQTGRTDTQYF,TGTGCCTCACAGACAGGCCGCACAGATACGCAGTATTTT
NA,NA,TRBV9,TRBJ2-2,CASSVELGGPTGELFF,TGTGCCAGCAGCGTAGAACTGGGGGGGCCCACCGGGGAGCTGTTTTTT
TRBD2,NA,TRBV6-1,TRBJ2-5,CASSDNVAGGQETQYF,TGTGCCAGCAGTGATAATGTAGCGGGGGGCCAAGAGACCCAGTACTTC
TRBD1,few,TRBV27,TRBJ1-4,CASSPGTGVGEKLFF,TGTGCCAGCAGTCCGGGGACAGGGGTTGGGGAAAAACTGTTTTTT
TRBD1,NA,TRBV6-6,TRBJ2-3,CASGWTGRTDTQYF,TGTGCCAGCGGGTGGACAGGCCGCACAGATACGCAGTATTTT
TRBD1,NA,TRBV19,TRBJ1-2,CASTPGQQKGGYTF,TGTGCCAGTACCCCGGGACAGCAAAAGGGGGGCTACACCTTC